One and the same sample provided the 17 T cell receptor beta chains below, sequenced in a study of T-cell memory formation after mild COVID-19 (dated by TCRdb to the early 2020s). Library prep was done by 5' RACE. Sequencing used an Illumina NovaSeq 6000. TCRdb's own reprocessing of the public reads used fastp at Q25 and MiXCR and kept productive beta chains. A single entry per CDR3 protein holds the most common genes and DNA from its merged rows. The sample includes some 250,000 distinct CDR3 sequences, with about a sixth observed a single time. The top ten clonotypes cover 23% of the sample. The sequenced material came from PBMCs or a T cell subset sorted from them (not recorded which). The source of these receptors is a man aged 18 to 29 who had mild COVID-19 (a few samples of this study predate the infection). The sample titles of this study are shuffled in the database, so cell type and time point are left out; the donor was told from shared clones.

This chain connects TRBV6-2 or TRBV6-3 to TRBJ2-7; D assignment may be TRBD1 or TRBD2 (5 bases each). V was pared by 7 bases and J by 4 bases, with 17 bases between. Germline CDR1 is MNHEY and CDR2 is SVGEGT. The CDR3 totals 14 residues. The CDR3 protein is CASKVFPGPYEQYF. For the CDR3, the DNA is TGTGCCAGCAAAGTTTTTCCGGGACCATACGAGCAGTACTTC.

The chain has TRBV20-1 and TRBJ2-7; 9 bases map to TRBD2. Germline V gene data show CDR1 as DFQATT and CDR2 as SNEGSKA (reference sequence). The CDR3 has 14 amino acids. Losses at the gene ends were 5 bases for V and 3 bases for J; bases not matched to a gene: 8. In nucleotides, the CDR3 is TGCAGTGCTGCCCCGGGACTAGCAATCTACGAGCAGTACTTC. The encoded protein is CSAAPGLAIYEQYF.

V is TRBV12-5 and J is TRBJ2-5; 8 bases are shared with TRBD2. CDR3 length: 14 residues. Germline CDR1 and CDR2: LGHNT and FRNRAP. V dropped 9 bases and J dropped 5; count of bases not matched to a gene: 11. The CDR3 region is CASSGRGEGETQYF. CDR3 nucleotides: TGTGCTAGCTCGGGGCGGGGGGAAGGCGAGACCCAGTACTTC.

This clonotype occurred many times. CDR3 bases: TGTGCCAGCAGCGCCCGACATGGAGGAGCAACTAATGAAAAACTGTTTTTT. Translated: CASSARHGGATNEKLFF. The chain combines TRBV9 with TRBJ1-4; D gene unclear. Trimming stripped 3 bases from V and 0 bases from J, with 15 bases between. Looked up from germline, CDR1 is SGDLS and CDR2 is YYNGEE. The CDR3 is 17 residues long.

This sequence joins TRBV6-2 or TRBV6-3 and TRBJ1-6; D ambiguous. Germline V lookup: CDR1 MNHEY, CDR2 SVGEGT. Trimming stripped 7 bases from V and 7 bases from J, with 26 bases between. CDR3 size: 18 residues. The CDR3 DNA reads TGTGCCAGCAACGCGGAGATCCCTCAGGACGGAAGAAATTCACCCCTCCACTTT. Residues: CASNAEIPQDGRNSPLHF.

The rearrangement links TRBV6-2 or TRBV6-3 to TRBJ2-7, with no clear D. Germline CDR1 and CDR2: MNHEY and SVGEGT. The CDR3 extends over 11 amino acids. Between the trimmed V and J ends, which lost 8 bases and 6 bases, there was a span of 11 bases. The CDR3 region is CASAGGVEQYV. The CDR3 region has the DNA TGTGCCAGCGCCGGTGGGGTCGAGCAGTACGTC.

This clonotype showed up just a few times. This chain links TRBV7-3 with TRBJ2-5; TRBD1 agrees at 8 bases. CDR3 length: 13 amino acids. Trimming cost V 5 bases and J 5 bases; bases outside gene matches: 4. The germline CDR1 and CDR2 sequences are SGHTA and FQGTGA. The CDR3 DNA is TGTGCCAGCAGCACGAGACAGGGGGAGACCCAGTACTTC. Translation gives CASSTRQGETQYF.

The chain uses TRBV19 and TRBJ1-5, with a weak D call TRBD1 (6 bases). Trimming took off 6 bases at V and 5 bases at J, with 8 bases between the two ends. The germline V gene has CDR1 LNHDA and CDR2 SQIVND (reference sequence). This CDR3 contains 12 residues. The CDR3 here is CASRQGYQPQHF. CDR3 nucleotide sequence: TGTGCCAGTAGACAGGGTTATCAGCCCCAGCATTTT. Combining the CDR3 with reference TRBV19 and TRBJ1-5 gives the whole variable domain DGGITQSPKYLFRKEGQNVTLSCEQNLNHDAMYWYRQDPGQGLRLIYYSQIVNDFQKGDIAEGYSVSREKKESFPLTVTSAQKNPTAFYLCASRQGYQPQHFGDGTRLSIL.

This chain joins TRBV4-2 and TRBJ2-3, with TRBD2 matching over 10 bases. The CDR3 is made up of 16 amino acids. With V trimmed by 1 base and J by 1 base, 2 bases remained unmatched. The V gene's germline CDR1 is LGHNA and CDR2 YNFKEQ. In DNA, the CDR3 is TGTGCCAGCAGCCAAGGCGGGACTAGCGGCACAGATACGCAGTATTTT. Translated: CASSQGGTSGTDTQYF.

This clonotype was counted a few times. This chain links TRBV20-1 with TRBJ1-5; D remains ambiguous. The V end lost 3 bases, the J end lost 3 bases, and 9 bases lay between the germline ends. Germline V gene sequence: CDR1 DFQATT, CDR2 SNEGSKA (reference sequence). The CDR3 sequence is 13 residues long. CDR3 DNA sequence: TGCAGTGCTAGCAGTATCCTCAATCAGCCCCAGCATTTT. Amino acids: CSASSILNQPQHF.

The genes are TRBV18 and TRBJ2-1; D unclear. Germline V lookup: CDR1 KGHSH, CDR2 LQKENI. V lost 3 bases to trimming and J lost 9 bases, with 12 bases between them. This CDR3 comprises 13 residues. The CDR3 region has the DNA TGTGCCAGCTCACCCGAAGCCGGTGGTGAGCAGTTCTTC. Protein sequence: CASSPEAGGEQFF.

The V and J genes are TRBV12-3 or TRBV12-4 and TRBJ1-1, with D tentatively TRBD1 (5 bases). The CDR3 extends over 12 amino acids. V was shortened by 3 bases and J by 5 bases, with 7 bases between the two germline ends. CDR3 sequence (DNA): TGTGCCAGCAGTTTGGGGGAAACTGAAGCTTTCTTT. Its translation: CASSLGETEAFF.

V gene TRBV6-5 combines with J gene TRBJ1-6; D ambiguous. There are 13 residues in the CDR3. From germline, CDR1 is MNHEY and CDR2 SVGAGI. With 2 bases removed from V and 10 bases from J, the gap between germline ends came to 9 bases. The CDR3 loop is CASSYNPESPLHF. The CDR3 nucleotides are TGTGCCAGCAGTTACAACCCCGAATCACCCCTCCACTTT.

V and J are TRBV24-1 and TRBJ1-2, with 7 nucleotides matching TRBD1. Trimming took 4 bases from V and 6 from J; bases not matched to a gene: 16. Germline lookup yields CDR1 KGHDR and CDR2 SFDVKD. This CDR3 spans 17 amino acids. Here the CDR3 DNA reads TGTGCCACCAGTGAAGGGGCTCACAGGGGCAATAAAGATGGCTACACCTTC. Amino acids: CATSEGAHRGNKDGYTF.

The rearrangement links TRBV4-3 to TRBJ2-1, with 10 positions matching TRBD2. Germline V gene sequence: CDR1 LGHNA, CDR2 YSLEER. V shed 5 bases, J shed 4 bases, and the junction held 8 bases outside the gene matches. The CDR3 length is 16 residues. The CDR3 loop is CASSNGLADKYNEQFF. CDR3 DNA sequence: TGCGCCAGCAGCAACGGACTAGCGGACAAGTACAATGAGCAGTTCTTC.

J is TRBJ2-7 and V is TRBV10-2; D remains ambiguous. Germline CDR1 and CDR2: WSHSY and SAAADI. The CDR3 loop spans 16 amino acids. Trimming cost V 2 bases and J 2 bases, with 16 bases left between them. The CDR3 sequence: CASSETPTAKAYEQYF. CDR3 sequence (DNA): TGCGCCAGCAGTGAGACCCCCACAGCGAAAGCCTACGAGCAGTACTTC.

This clonotype has ten or more counts. V and J are TRBV20-1 and TRBJ1-3; TRBD1 might be the D (5 bases). V was pared by 6 bases and J by 8 bases, with 17 bases between. CDR1 and CDR2 (germline): DFQATT, SNEGSKA (reference sequence). The CDR3 has 13 residues. CDR3 sequence (DNA): TGCAGTGCCTCCAAGGGCAGGGCTGACACCATATATTTT. Translation: CSASKGRADTIYF.